This T cell receptor beta chain derives from a study of PD-L1 blockade in urothelial cancer. Study-wide context: Atezolizumab was started by patients at some point between 2014 and 2016 at 1,200 mg intravenously every 3 weeks. Patients had undergone 0 to 3 prior chemotherapy regimens. Findings and caveats of the study: Expansion of tumor-associated blood clones at 3 weeks was greater in durable-benefit patients.

Germline V gene data show CDR1 as SGHVS and CDR2 as FNYEAQ. CDR3 length equals 18 residues. V was pared by 5 bases and J by 0 bases, with 8 bases of the junction left unmatched. The assay was immunoSEQ multiplex PCR, and TCRdb's table has in-frame clones only and misses some. The table shows under 130,000 clones, with approximately 86% occurring only once. This clone was recorded once. Its antigen is as yet unknown. V gene TRBV7-6 combines with J gene TRBJ2-6; 9 nucleotides match TRBD1. The source was PBMCs, collected around atezolizumab (anti-PD-L1) treatment. This sequence originates from a man aged 50 to 60 with urothelial cancer. The CDR3 coding sequence is TGTGCCAGCAGCATAGGACAGGGGATTTCCTCTGGGGCCAACGTCCTGACTTTC. It is translated as CASSIGQGISSGANVLTF.